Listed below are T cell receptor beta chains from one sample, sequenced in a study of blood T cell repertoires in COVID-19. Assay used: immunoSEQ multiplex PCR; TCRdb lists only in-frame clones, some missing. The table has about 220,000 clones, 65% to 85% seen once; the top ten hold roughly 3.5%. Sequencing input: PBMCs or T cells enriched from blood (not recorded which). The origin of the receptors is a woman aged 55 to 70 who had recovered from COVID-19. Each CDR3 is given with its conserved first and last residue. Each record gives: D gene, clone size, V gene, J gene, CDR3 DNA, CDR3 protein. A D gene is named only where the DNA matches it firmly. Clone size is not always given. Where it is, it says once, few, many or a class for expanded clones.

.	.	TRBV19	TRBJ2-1	TGTGCCAGTAGTAGAACGGAGAGACTTCCCTACAATGAGCAGTTCTTC	CASSRTERLPYNEQFF
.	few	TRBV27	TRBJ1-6	TGTGCCAGCAGGCTTAGACAGGCCTCTTCACCCCTCCACTTT	CASRLRQASSPLHF
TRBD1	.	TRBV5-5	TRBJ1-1	TGTGCCAGCAACATACAGGGGGCGACTGAAGCTTTCTTT	CASNIQGATEAFF
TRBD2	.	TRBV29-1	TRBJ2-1	TGCAGCGTAACCGGACTAGCGGGAGGGGTCCACAATGAGCAGTTCTTC	CSVTGLAGGVHNEQFF
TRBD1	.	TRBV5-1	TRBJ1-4	TGCGCCAGTCAACAGGGGGTTGACGAAAAACTGTTTTTT	CASQQGVDEKLFF
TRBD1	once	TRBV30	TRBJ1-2	TGTGCCTGGAGGGGACAGGGGGCGGATGGCTACACCTTC	CAWRGQGADGYTF
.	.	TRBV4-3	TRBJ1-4	TGCGCCAGCAGCCAAGAACAGAGGGTCCATGAAAAACTGTTTTTT	CASSQEQRVHEKLFF
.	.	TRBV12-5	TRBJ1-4	TGTGCTAGTTCGGGGAGGGCTAATGAAAAACTGTTTTTT	CASSGRANEKLFF
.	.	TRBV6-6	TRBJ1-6	TGTGCCAGCAGTAGTCTGGGGGGTTCGGTCTCACCCCTCCACTTT	CASSSLGGSVSPLHF
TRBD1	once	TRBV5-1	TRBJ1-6	TGCGCCAGCAGCCGGGGACAGGGCGATAATTCACCCCTCCACTTT	CASSRGQGDNSPLHF
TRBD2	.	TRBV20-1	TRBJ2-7	TGCAGTGCCAGTAGACTAGCGGGAAGCTACGAGCAGTACTTC	CSASRLAGSYEQYF
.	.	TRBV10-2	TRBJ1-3	TGCGCCAGCAGCCCGGGACAAGGAAACACCATATATTTT	CASSPGQGNTIYF
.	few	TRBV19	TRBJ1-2	TGTGCCAGTAGTAGAGACGGGATCAACTATGGCTACACCTTC	CASSRDGINYGYTF
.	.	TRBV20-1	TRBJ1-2	TGCAGTGCTCTCAGAAAGTATGGCTACACCTTC	CSALRKYGYTF
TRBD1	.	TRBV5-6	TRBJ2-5	TGTGCCAGCAGCTCAGACAGGGTGGAGACCCAGTACTTC	CASSSDRVETQYF
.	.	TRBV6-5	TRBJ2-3	TGTGCCAGCAAAACAGACAGAGATACGCAGTATTTT	CASKTDRDTQYF
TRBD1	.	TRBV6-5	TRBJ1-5	TGTGCCAGCAGCTATTCCGGGACAGGGAATCAGCCCCAGCATTTT	CASSYSGTGNQPQHF
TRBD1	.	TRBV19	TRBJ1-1	TGTGCCAGTAGTATAGGGACAGGGGTCAAGACTGAAGCTTTCTTT	CASSIGTGVKTEAFF
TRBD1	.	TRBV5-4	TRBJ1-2	TGTGCCAGCAGCCAAGGACAGGGCTATGGCTACACCTTC	CASSQGQGYGYTF
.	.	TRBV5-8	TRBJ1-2	TGTGCCAGCAGCCCCCCCATGGAGGGATTGTCCAATGGCTACACCTTC	CASSPPMEGLSNGYTF
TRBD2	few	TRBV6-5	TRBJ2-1	TGTGCCAGCAGTTACGGCGGGGGGCAGTACAATGAGCAGTTCTTC	CASSYGGGQYNEQFF
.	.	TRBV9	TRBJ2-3	TGTGCCAGCAGTTTAAGCGGCAGCACAGATACGCAGTATTTT	CASSLSGSTDTQYF
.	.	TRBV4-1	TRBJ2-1	TGCGCCAGCAGCCAAGTGGCTAGAGACAATGAGCAGTTCTTC	CASSQVARDNEQFF
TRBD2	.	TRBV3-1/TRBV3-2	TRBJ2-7	TGTGCCAGCAGTCCAACTAGCGGCTACGAGCAGTACTTC	CASSPTSGYEQYF
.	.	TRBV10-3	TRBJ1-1	TGTGCCATCAGTGAGTCGGGGCAGGGGAGTAACACTGAAGCTTTCTTT	CAISESGQGSNTEAFF
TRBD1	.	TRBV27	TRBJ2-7	TGTGCCAGCAGTCCGAGGGCGGGGACAGGGGTCTACGAGCAGTACTTC	CASSPRAGTGVYEQYF
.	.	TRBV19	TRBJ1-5	TGTGCCAGTGATGGGGGGTATAGCAATCAGCCCCAGCATTTT	CASDGGYSNQPQHF
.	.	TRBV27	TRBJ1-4	TGTGCCAGCAGAACAGGGTATGGTCGTGAAAAACTGTTTTTT	CASRTGYGREKLFF